Described below is a single TCR beta chain sequence and its context. Germline loops: CDR1 SEHNR, CDR2 FQNEAQ (reference sequence). The CDR3 has 12 residues. V was pared by 11 bases and J by 0 bases, with 9 bases between. The source of the sample is a study of blood T cells in healthy people across ages. For the second PCR, which ran for roughly 6 to 12 cycles, a sample-barcoded 5' primer and a J-beta primer mix were used. One entry per CDR3 protein, called by TCRdb with MiXCR from the 5' RACE reads. The data hold around 990,000 distinct CDR3 sequences, with 35% to 40% observed a single time. The source of this sequence is a man between 18 and 29 years old in good health. The rearrangement links TRBV7-9 to TRBJ2-3; the D is unclear. The sequenced sample was blood. The CDR3 DNA sequence: TGTGCCGTCCGGGTAAGCACAGATACGCAGTATTTT. This encodes CAVRVSTDTQYF. The variable domain in full, completed from reference TRBV7-9 and TRBJ2-3, reads DTGVSQNPRHKITKRGQNVTFRCDPISEHNRLYWYRQTLGQGPEFLTYFQNEAQLEKSRLLSDRFSAERPKGSFSTLEIQRTEQGDSAMYLCAVRVSTDTQYFGPGTRLTVL.